A single sample is the source of the 30 T cell receptor beta chains below, sequenced in a study of regulatory T cells in long-lasting Graves disease. Building of the TCR beta libraries involved iRepertoire HTBI primers and Arm-PCR of CDR3 regions. TCRdb called the multiplex PCR reads again in MiXCR, with one record for every CDR3 protein. The table lists hundreds of thousands of distinct CDR3 sequences, 15% to 20% of them singletons, with approximately 18% in the top ten. As for time point: newly diagnosed GD, antithyroid drugs for less than 3 months. RNA from PBMCs was the source of the TCR library. Separately, the same data were catalogued under a study of T cells in Graves' hyperthyroidism and ophthalmopathy.

Sequenced here: peripheral blood mononuclear cells (PBMCs), sampled at new diagnosis, from a patient treated with antithyroid drugs. The receptors stem from a woman in her 30s with Graves disease.

In its sample, this clonotype was seen many times. The CDR3 DNA reads as TGTGCCAGCAAAGACATGGGACAGGGGAGCGATGAGCAGTTCTTC. Its protein is CASKDMGQGSDEQFF. The chain carries TRBV28 and TRBJ2-1; TRBD1 matches 10 bases. The CDR3 extends over 15 amino acids. After removal of 7 bases from V and 8 bases from J, the junction contained 11 bases not matched to a gene. Looked up from germline, CDR1 is MDHEN and CDR2 is SYDVKM.

This clonotype was counted many times. The rearrangement joins TRBV6-1 to TRBJ1-5, with D unclear. The CDR3 is 14 amino acids. Germline lookup yields CDR1 MNHNS and CDR2 SASEGT. Trimming left V 7 bases short and J 6 bases short, with 16 bases between. The CDR3 is CASTANVAPQPQHF. In DNA form, the CDR3 reads TGTGCCAGCACCGCTAATGTTGCCCCTCAGCCCCAGCATTTT.

This clonotype was seen only a few times. The chain is built from TRBV19 and TRBJ2-3, with 7 bases lining up with TRBD1. With V trimmed by 5 bases and J by 6 bases, 5 bases remained unmatched. Germline lookup yields CDR1 LNHDA and CDR2 SQIVND (reference sequence). The CDR3 extends over 13 amino acids. The CDR3 loop is CASSRGQADTQYF. The CDR3 DNA follows: TGTGCCAGTAGTCGCGGACAGGCCGATACGCAGTATTTT.

This clonotype was counted a few times. The V call is TRBV5-1, the J call TRBJ1-2; D unclear. The length of the CDR3 is 14 residues. Germline assignment: CDR1 SGHRS and CDR2 YFSETQ. The V and J ends lost 5 bases and 5 bases respectively, with 16 bases between them. The CDR3: CASSPGRIEYGYTF. The CDR3 DNA reads as TGCGCCAGCAGTCCAGGTCGGATTGAGTATGGCTACACCTTC.

The chain links TRBV7-9 to TRBJ2-3; 8 bases are shared with TRBD2. The CDR3 is 15 residues long. Trimming at V came to 5 bases and at J to 0 bases, leaving 4 bases not matched to a gene. Looked up from germline, CDR1 is SEHNR and CDR2 is FQNEAQ (reference sequence). The CDR3, as DNA: TGTGCCAGCAGCGAGCCTAGCGGGAGCACAGATACGCAGTATTTT. As protein: CASSEPSGSTDTQYF.

This clonotype was detected a few times. V gene TRBV2 combines with J gene TRBJ1-2; TRBD1 agrees at 8 bases. V shed 5 bases and J 4 bases; nucleotides not matched to a gene: 12. CDR3 length: 16 residues. Germline loops: CDR1 SNHLY, CDR2 FYNNEI. CDR3 DNA: TGTGCCAGCAGTCTAGACAGGGGATCAATCGGCTATGGCTACACCTTC. Its protein is CASSLDRGSIGYGYTF.

The sample holds a few counts of this clonotype. J is TRBJ2-3 and V is TRBV24-1, with 7 nucleotides matching TRBD1. The CDR3 is made up of 17 amino acids. V was pared by 5 bases and J by 2 bases, with 12 bases of the junction left unmatched. CDR1 is KGHDR, CDR2 SFDVKD, per germline. Here the CDR3 reads CATSGSDRASITDTQYF. Written as DNA, the CDR3 is TGTGCCACCAGTGGCTCCGACAGGGCAAGTATCACAGATACGCAGTATTTT.

V is TRBV27 and J is TRBJ1-6; a possible D gene is TRBD1 (5 bases). The CDR3 totals 14 residues. V was clipped by 4 bases and J by 7 bases, with 11 bases between them. Germline V CDR1 and CDR2: MNHEY, SMNVEV (reference sequence). The DNA of the CDR3 is TGTGCCAGCAGTTGGGAGGGGATGAATTCACCCCTCCACTTT. Translation: CASSWEGMNSPLHF.

This chain uses TRBV3-1 with TRBJ1-2, with D unclear. Trimming left V 1 base short and J 4 bases short, with 13 bases between. The CDR3 length is 15 residues. Germline CDR1 and CDR2: LGHDT and YNNKEL (reference sequence). Here the CDR3 reads CASSQGGNRFYGYTF. The DNA for the CDR3 is TGTGCCAGCAGCCAAGGAGGGAACAGATTCTATGGCTACACCTTC.

Ten or more counts support this clonotype. The genes are TRBV2 and TRBJ1-1; no definite D call. CDR3 length equals 15 residues. Trimming left V 6 bases short and J 0 bases short, with 14 bases between. The germline V gene encodes CDR1 SNHLY and CDR2 FYNNEI. The CDR3 nucleotides are TGTGCCAGCAGCCCCCCACCAGGACTGAACACTGAAGCTTTCTTT. This gives the protein CASSPPPGLNTEAFF. The whole variable domain, remainder taken from reference TRBV2 and TRBJ1-1, is EPEVTQTPSHQVTQMGQEVILRCVPISNHLYFYWYRQILGQKVEFLVSFYNNEISEKSEIFDDQFSVERPDGSNFTLKIRSTKLEDSAMYFCASSPPPGLNTEAFFGQGTRLTVV.

This clonotype was counted between two and nine times. The chain is built from TRBV5-1 and TRBJ2-7; D possibly uses TRBD1 or TRBD2 (7 bases each). Trimming shortened V by 4 bases and J by 5 bases, and 16 bases separated the two germline ends. The CDR3 is 14 amino acids. CDR1 SGHRS and CDR2 YFSETQ come from the germline V gene. CDR3 sequence (DNA): TGCGCCAGCAGCCTGGGAGGGGGCGTCGACGAGCAGTACTTC. Translation: CASSLGGGVDEQYF.

There are many counts of this clonotype. This chain connects TRBV19 to TRBJ2-3; D ambiguous. Trimming took 9 bases from V and 2 from J, leaving 9 bases between them. Germline V gene sequence: CDR1 LNHDA, CDR2 SQIVND (reference sequence). The CDR3 loop spans 12 amino acids. The DNA of the CDR3 is TGTGCCAGCAGGCGTTCCACAGATACGCAGTATTTT. It translates to CASRRSTDTQYF.

This clonotype appeared many times. This chain connects TRBV28 to TRBJ2-7, with D possibly matching TRBD2 (6 bases). This CDR3 is built from 15 residues. Germline V lookup: CDR1 MDHEN, CDR2 SYDVKM. Between the trimmed V and J ends, which lost 2 bases and 4 bases, there was a span of 15 bases. Written as DNA, the CDR3 is TGTGCCAGCAGTTTACGGGAGAACCGATATTACGAGCAGTACTTC. This gives the protein CASSLRENRYYEQYF.

This clonotype showed up many times. V usage is TRBV6-2 or TRBV6-3 and J usage is TRBJ1-1; D unclear. The V and J ends lost 2 bases and 1 base respectively, with 8 bases between them. This CDR3 is 14 amino acids long. Germline V gene sequence: CDR1 MNHEY, CDR2 SVGEGT. The CDR3 nucleotides read TGTGCCAGCAGTTACAGGGCCGGGAACACTGAAGCTTTCTTT. It encodes CASSYRAGNTEAFF.

The table lists this clonotype with a few counts. The chain combines TRBV30 with TRBJ2-7; no clear D. The germline gives CDR1 GTSNPN, CDR2 SVGIG (reference sequence). V lost 4 bases and J lost 6, with 13 bases in between. The CDR3 length is 12 residues. The CDR3 bases are TGTGCCTGGAATGTAGGTTCGCGCGAGCAGTACTTC. Translated: CAWNVGSREQYF.

This clonotype was seen ten or more times. The rearrangement links TRBV12-3 or TRBV12-4 to TRBJ1-5, with TRBD1 matching 7 bases. Germline trimming cut 1 base from V and 6 bases from J; bases unmatched to any gene: 6. The CDR3 runs 15 residues. The CDR3 region is CASSLGQGSSQPQHF. The DNA of the CDR3 is TGTGCCAGCAGTTTAGGACAGGGAAGTAGTCAGCCCCAGCATTTT.

The sample holds many counts of this clonotype. This sequence joins TRBV5-1 and TRBJ2-1, with a possible D match to TRBD2 (6 bases). From germline, CDR1 is SGHRS and CDR2 YFSETQ. This CDR3 comprises 15 residues. With 3 bases removed from V and 1 base from J, the gap between germline ends came to 11 bases. The CDR3 reads CASSSVAESYNEQFF. CDR3 bases: TGCGCCAGCAGCTCCGTAGCGGAGTCCTACAATGAGCAGTTCTTC.

As regards this clonotype: One end of the junction varies from germline; a read error may be responsible. V gene TRBV10-3 combines with J gene TRBJ1-1, with D unresolved. This CDR3 has 13 amino acids. Per the germline V gene, CDR1 is ENHRY and CDR2 is SYGVKD. The CDR3 coding sequence is TGTGCCACCGCTTCGAAAGGAGGCACTGGAGCTTTCTTT. Its protein is CATASKGGTGAFF.

V gene TRBV7-9 combines with J gene TRBJ1-2; TRBD1 agrees at 7 bases. Germline-derived CDR1 and CDR2 are SEHNR and FQNEAQ (reference sequence). The CDR3 is 17 amino acids. Losses at the gene ends were 2 bases for V and 1 base for J; bases not matched to a gene: 10. CDR3 residues: CASSLTLSTGSNYGYTF. For the CDR3, the DNA is TGTGCCAGCAGCTTAACCCTATCGACAGGGAGTAACTATGGCTACACCTTC.

This clonotype was seen many times. V gene TRBV30 combines with J gene TRBJ2-1; D is unclear. CDR3 length: 15 amino acids. V shed 0 bases and J shed 6 bases, with 15 bases lying between them. Germline CDR1 GTSNPN, CDR2 SVGIG (reference sequence). CDR3 sequence: CAWSVRPTLGNEQFF. The CDR3 bases are TGTGCCTGGAGTGTACGTCCAACTCTGGGCAATGAGCAGTTCTTC.

The chain links TRBV5-1 to TRBJ2-2; tentatively, D is TRBD2 (6 bases). The ends were cut back, 4 bases at V and 4 bases at J, with 14 bases in the middle. CDR3 length equals 15 residues. Germline assignment: CDR1 SGHRS and CDR2 YFSETQ. CDR3 in DNA: TGCGCCAGCAGCGAAGGGACTCTGGGCACCGGGGAGCTGTTTTTT. Protein sequence: CASSEGTLGTGELFF.

This clonotype has ten or more counts. This chain uses TRBV28 with TRBJ1-2; 8 bases line up with TRBD1. V lost 6 bases to trimming and J lost 7 bases; unmatched junction nucleotides: 10. Germline CDR1 reads MDHEN; CDR2 reads SYDVKM. The CDR3 runs 14 residues. CDR3 protein: CASRVRGPDVGYTF. The CDR3 coding sequence is TGTGCCAGCAGAGTCAGGGGGCCCGACGTTGGCTACACCTTC.

To note about this clonotype: A read error may be the cause here, since a much bigger clone is one base away. Since the CDR3 does not end with the conserved phenylalanine or tryptophan, this likely comes from a read error. This sequence joins TRBV28 and TRBJ1-2; TRBD1 is a possible D gene (5 bases). The CDR3 is 15 residues long. Germline values: CDR1 MDHEN, CDR2 SYDVKM. V lost 2 bases, J lost 4 bases, and 14 bases lay in between. The CDR3 loop reads CASSLATGRFYGYTL. The CDR3 DNA reads TGTGCCAGCAGTTTAGCAACAGGACGATTCTATGGCTACACCCTC.

This clonotype was seen a single time. J is TRBJ1-1 and V is TRBV28; 10 positions agree with TRBD1. Losses at the gene ends were 5 bases for V and 6 bases for J; bases not matched to a gene: 9. The CDR3 is 15 residues long. The V gene's germline CDR1 is MDHEN and CDR2 SYDVKM. CDR3 sequence (DNA): TGTGCCAGCAGTCACCGGGACAGGGGAAGAGCTGAAGCTTTCTTT. This encodes CASSHRDRGRAEAFF.

V and J are TRBV4-2 and TRBJ1-4; no clear D. The CDR3 runs 16 residues. The ends were cut back, 2 bases at V and 3 bases at J, with 13 bases in the middle. Germline CDR1 is LGHNA and CDR2 is YNFKEQ. Written as DNA, the CDR3 is TGTGCCAGCAGCCAAAGGCCTCCAGGTGCTAATGAAAAACTGTTTTTT. This gives the protein CASSQRPPGANEKLFF.

This clonotype was observed a handful of times. This sequence joins TRBV5-1 and TRBJ2-3, with D perhaps matching TRBD1 (6 bases). Germline loops: CDR1 SGHRS, CDR2 YFSETQ. The CDR3 runs 14 residues. Deletions cut 0 bases from V and 3 bases from J, with 8 bases between. The CDR3: CASSLVGQTDTQYF. CDR3 bases: TGCGCCAGCAGCTTGGTCGGACAGACAGATACGCAGTATTTT.

This clonotype was seen a few times. The rearrangement uses TRBV7-9 and TRBJ2-1; D ambiguous. Germline V gives CDR1 SEHNR, CDR2 FQNEAQ (reference sequence). The CDR3 is 12 residues long. V lost 1 base and J lost 9, with 7 bases in between. CDR3 amino acids: CASSLVSFEQFF. The CDR3 nucleotides read TGTGCCAGCAGCTTAGTAAGTTTTGAGCAGTTCTTC.

This clonotype was observed many times. The chain has TRBV19 and TRBJ1-1; D not certain. The germline V gene encodes CDR1 LNHDA and CDR2 SQIVND (reference sequence). The CDR3 consists of 14 residues. V lost 9 bases to trimming and J lost 5 bases, with 19 bases between them. The CDR3 sequence: CASGFGIRGTEAFF. In DNA, the CDR3 is TGTGCCAGCGGCTTCGGAATACGGGGAACTGAAGCTTTCTTT.

This clonotype was found a few times. The CDR3: CSARGIQGLYYGYTF. The CDR3 nucleotides read TGCAGTGCTAGAGGCATACAGGGGTTATATTATGGCTACACCTTC. The genes are TRBV20-1 and TRBJ1-2, with 7 positions matching TRBD1. Germline assignment: CDR1 DFQATT and CDR2 SNEGSKA (reference sequence). The CDR3 covers 15 residues. V gave up 1 base and J gave up 5 bases; unmatched junction bases: 10.

This rearrangement joins TRBV27 to TRBJ2-5, with 10 bases identical to TRBD2. With V trimmed by 3 bases and J by 3 bases, 4 bases remained unmatched. Germline V gives CDR1 MNHEY, CDR2 SMNVEV (reference sequence). The CDR3 is 15 amino acids. DNA of the CDR3: TGTGCCAGCAGTTTCGCTAGCGGGGGTAAAGAGACCCAGTACTTC. Amino acid sequence: CASSFASGGKETQYF.